This T cell receptor (beta chain) originates from a study of OX40 agonist ivuxolimab in advanced cancers. Study-level points and caveats: Those patients achieving a partial response at 0.1-3.0 mg/kg showed among the lowest clonal expansion.

Germline values: CDR1 MNHNS, CDR2 SASEGT. The CDR3 loop spans 13 amino acids. Trimming cost V 10 bases and J 5 bases; bases outside gene matches: 11. Using immunoSEQ multiplex PCR, the repertoire was profiled, and TCRdb retains in-frame clones only, with some absent. In the table there are more than 35,000 clones, approximately 80% of which are singletons. Comment on this clone: Antigen specificity is unknown.

The sequenced sample was CD4+ or CD8+ T cells sorted from blood, obtained in a trial of the OX40 agonist ivuxolimab. The genes are TRBV6-1 and TRBJ2-7, with 7 bases matching TRBD1. This sequence was found in an adult with an advanced solid tumor such as melanoma, head and neck, liver or kidney cancer. The CDR3 loop is CAIKDRLSDEQYF. CDR3 coding DNA: TGTGCCATAAAGGACAGGTTGAGCGACGAGCAGTACTTC.